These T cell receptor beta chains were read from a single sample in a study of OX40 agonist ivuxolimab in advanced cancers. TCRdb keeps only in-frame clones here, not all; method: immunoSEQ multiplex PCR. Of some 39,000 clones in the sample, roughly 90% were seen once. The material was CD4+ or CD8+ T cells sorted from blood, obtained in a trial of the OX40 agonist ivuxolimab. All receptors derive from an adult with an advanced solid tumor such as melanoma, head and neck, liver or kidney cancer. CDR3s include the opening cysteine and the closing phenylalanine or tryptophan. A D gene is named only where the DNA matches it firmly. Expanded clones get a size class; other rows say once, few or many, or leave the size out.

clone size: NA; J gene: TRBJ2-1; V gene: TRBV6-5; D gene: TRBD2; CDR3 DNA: TGTGCCAGCAGTGCGTGGGGGGGTCCCAGTAATGAGCAGTTCTTC; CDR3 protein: CASSAWGGPSNEQFF
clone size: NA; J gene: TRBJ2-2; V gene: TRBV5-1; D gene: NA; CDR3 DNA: TGCGCCAGCAGCTTGGCCATGGCCGACACCGGGGAGCTGTTTTTT; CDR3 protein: CASSLAMADTGELFF
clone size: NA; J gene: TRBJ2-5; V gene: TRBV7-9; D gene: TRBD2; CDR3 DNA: TGTGCCAGCAGCCAGCCGCAGCGGGAAGGGCCCCAAGAGACCCAGTACTTC; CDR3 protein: CASSQPQREGPQETQYF
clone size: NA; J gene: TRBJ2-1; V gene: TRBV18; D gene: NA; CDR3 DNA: TGTGCCAGCTCACCTCCCGGGACCCTCAGGGAGCAGTTCTTC; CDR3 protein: CASSPPGTLREQFF
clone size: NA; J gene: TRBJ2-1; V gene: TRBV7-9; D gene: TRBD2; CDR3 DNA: TGTGCCAGCAGCCTTACTAGCGGTGGGGTAGTCTTCTTC; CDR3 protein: CASSLTSGGVVFF
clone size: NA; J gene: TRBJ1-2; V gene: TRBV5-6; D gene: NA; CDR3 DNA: TGTGCCAGCAATCGAAACGGGGGGGGCTACACCTTC; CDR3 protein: CASNRNGGGYTF
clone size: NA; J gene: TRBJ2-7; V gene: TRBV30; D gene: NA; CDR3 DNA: TGTGCCTGGAGTGTACGGGGGATGTTGGCCGACAGCTCCTACGAGCAGTACTTC; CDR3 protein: CAWSVRGMLADSSYEQYF
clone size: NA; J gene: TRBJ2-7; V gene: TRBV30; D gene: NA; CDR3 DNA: TGTGCCTGGAGTGTACGACAGCGAGTCGTCTACGAGCAGTACTTC; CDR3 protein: CAWSVRQRVVYEQYF
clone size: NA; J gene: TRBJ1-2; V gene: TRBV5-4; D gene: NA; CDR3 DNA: TGTGCCAGCATCCACACCGGCCGAAACGACAGATATGGCTACACCTTC; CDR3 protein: CASIHTGRNDRYGYTF
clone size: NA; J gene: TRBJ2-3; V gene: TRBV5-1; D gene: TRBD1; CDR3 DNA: TGCGCCAGCAGCATCGGGACAGGGGGATCGGCAGATACGCAGTATTTT; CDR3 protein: CASSIGTGGSADTQYF
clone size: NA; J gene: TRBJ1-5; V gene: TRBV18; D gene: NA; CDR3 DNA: TGTGCCAGCTCATCGGGACACAACAATCAGCCCCAGCATTTT; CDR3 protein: CASSSGHNNQPQHF
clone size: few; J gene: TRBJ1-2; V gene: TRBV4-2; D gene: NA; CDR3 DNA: TGTGCCAGCAGCCAAGATTCAGTACAGAGCCCTAACTATGGCTACACCTTC; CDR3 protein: CASSQDSVQSPNYGYTF
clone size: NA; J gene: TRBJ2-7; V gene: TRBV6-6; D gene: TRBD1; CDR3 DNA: TGTGCCAGCAGTTGGACAGGGGCGACCTACGAGCAGTACTTC; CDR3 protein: CASSWTGATYEQYF
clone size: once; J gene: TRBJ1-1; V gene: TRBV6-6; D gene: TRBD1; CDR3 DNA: TGTGCCAGCAGTCCACCCCGGGACAGGGAGAACACTGAAGCTTTCTTT; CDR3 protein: CASSPPRDRENTEAFF
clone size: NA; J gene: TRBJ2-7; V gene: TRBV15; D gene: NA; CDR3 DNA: TGTGCCACCAGCAGAGGACTTGGTTACGACTGGGGGGAGCAGTACTTC; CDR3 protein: CATSRGLGYDWGEQYF
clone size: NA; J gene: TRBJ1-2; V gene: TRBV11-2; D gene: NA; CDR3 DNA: TGTGCCAGCAGCAGAACTTTGAGTGGAGAAGGCTACACCTTC; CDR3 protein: CASSRTLSGEGYTF
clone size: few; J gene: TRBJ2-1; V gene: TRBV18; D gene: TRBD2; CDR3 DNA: TGTGCCAGCTCACGTACCGGGGGGATCGGAACCAATGAGCAGTTCTTC; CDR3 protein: CASSRTGGIGTNEQFF
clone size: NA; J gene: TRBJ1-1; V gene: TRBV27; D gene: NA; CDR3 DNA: TGTGCCAGCAGCCCCGAAGGGGCCAGGGGCACTGAAGCTTTCTTT; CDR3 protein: CASSPEGARGTEAFF
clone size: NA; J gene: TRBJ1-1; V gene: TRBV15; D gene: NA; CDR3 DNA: TGTGCCACCAGCAGAGATCCAGGACTCTGGGGCACTGAAGCTTTCTTT; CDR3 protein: CATSRDPGLWGTEAFF
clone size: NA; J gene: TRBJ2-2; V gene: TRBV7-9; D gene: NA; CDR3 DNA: TGTGCCAGCAGCCCCTGGGCAGGGAACACCGGGGAGCTGTTTTTT; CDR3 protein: CASSPWAGNTGELFF
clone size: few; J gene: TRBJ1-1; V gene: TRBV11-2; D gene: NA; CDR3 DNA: TGTGCCAGCAGTTTAACAGGAGTCGCTGCTTTCTTT; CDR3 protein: CASSLTGVAAFF
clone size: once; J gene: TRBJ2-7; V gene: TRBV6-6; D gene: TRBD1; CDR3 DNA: TGTGCCAGCAGGGGAAAACAGGGGGCAGGGGGCGAGCAGTACTTC; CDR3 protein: CASRGKQGAGGEQYF
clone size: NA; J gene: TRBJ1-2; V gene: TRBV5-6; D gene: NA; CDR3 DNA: TGTGCCAGCAGCTTGGTTATAGGCCCTTATGGCTACACCTTC; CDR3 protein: CASSLVIGPYGYTF
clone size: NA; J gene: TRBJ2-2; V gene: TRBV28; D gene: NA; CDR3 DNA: TGTGCCAGCAGTTCCCCCCCCGGGGGAGACACCGGGGAGCTGTTTTTT; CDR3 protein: CASSSPPGGDTGELFF
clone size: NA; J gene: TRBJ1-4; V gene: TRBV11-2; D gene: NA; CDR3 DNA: TGTGCCAGCAGCTCCCCAGGGAGGAGGTTGAAAAAACTGTTTTTT; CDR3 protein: CASSSPGRRLKKLFF
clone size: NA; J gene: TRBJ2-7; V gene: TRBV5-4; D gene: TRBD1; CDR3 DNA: TGTGCCAGCACCCGGTGGGGACAGGGGTCCTACGAGCAGTACTTC; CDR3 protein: CASTRWGQGSYEQYF
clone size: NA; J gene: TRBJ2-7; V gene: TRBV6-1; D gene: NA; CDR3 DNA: TGTGCCAGCGACACGTCCTCCTACGAGCAGTACTTC; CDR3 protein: CASDTSSYEQYF
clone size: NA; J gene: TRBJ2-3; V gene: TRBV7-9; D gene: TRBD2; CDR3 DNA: TGTGCCAGCAGCTCCGGGACTACCATGAGTGCAGATACGCAGTATTTT; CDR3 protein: CASSSGTTMSADTQYF